One sample yielded the 10 T cell receptor beta chains listed below, sequenced in a study of shared clonotypes between healthy human individuals. TCRdb's copy holds only in-frame clones and misses some; the assay was immunoSEQ multiplex PCR. This sample yields more than 1.2 million clones, of which about 98.5% are seen a single time; under 0.45% belongs to the top ten. The source material was naive CD4+ T cells sorted from blood. The subset here: CD45RA+ positively selected. The receptors were gathered from a man aged 30 to 45 in good health.

The chain links TRBV5-6 to TRBJ2-3; 13 positions agree with TRBD2. The CDR3 loop spans 18 amino acids. Trimming removed 2 bases from V and 2 bases from J; junction bases left unmatched: 8. Germline loops: CDR1 SGHDT, CDR2 YYEEEE. The CDR3 loop is CASSLPSGTSGNTDTQYF. The CDR3 nucleotides read TGTGCCAGCAGCTTACCGTCCGGGACTAGCGGGAACACAGATACGCAGTATTTT.

The gene calls are TRBV11-2 and TRBJ1-1; D is undetermined. Germline CDR1 is SGHAT and CDR2 is FQNNGV. Between the trimmed V and J ends, which lost 2 bases and 7 bases, there was a span of 5 bases. The CDR3 totals 11 residues. CDR3 coding DNA: TGTGCCAGCAGCTTAACCGGTGAAGCTTTCTTT. The encoded protein is CASSLTGEAFF.

This rearrangement joins TRBV5-1 to TRBJ2-2, with D possibly matching TRBD2 (6 bases). The germline V gene has CDR1 SGHRS and CDR2 YFSETQ. The V gene lost 6 bases and the J gene lost 3 bases, with 15 bases spanning the gap. The CDR3 is made up of 15 amino acids. CDR3 DNA sequence: TGCGCCAGCAATCTCGGGAGTTTGGACACCGGGGAGCTGTTTTTT. Its protein product is CASNLGSLDTGELFF.

The chain links TRBV5-1 to TRBJ2-1, with a possible D match to TRBD1 (8 bases). The CDR3 has 14 residues. The V gene lost 0 bases and the J gene lost 10 bases, with 14 bases spanning the gap. CDR1 is SGHRS, CDR2 YFSETQ, per germline. The CDR3 nucleotides read TGCGCCAGCAGCTTGGGGACAGGGAGGGAGGAGCAGTTCTTC. It translates to CASSLGTGREEQFF.

The chain joins TRBV29-1 to TRBJ1-2, with D maybe TRBD1 (5 bases). CDR3 size: 13 residues. Trimming left V 4 bases short and J 3 bases short, with 12 bases between. Per the germline V gene, CDR1 is SQVTM and CDR2 is ANQGSEA. CDR3 loop: CSVGAARDYGYTF. For the CDR3, the DNA is TGCAGCGTTGGGGCCGCCAGGGACTATGGCTACACCTTC.

This clone is a singleton in its sample. This chain uses TRBV7-8 with TRBJ2-2; possibly TRBD1 for D (5 bases). The CDR3 is made up of 15 amino acids. Germline V lookup: CDR1 SGHVS, CDR2 FQNEAQ. V gave up 5 bases and J gave up 6 bases, with 16 bases separating them. The CDR3 spells CASSPDRLGAGELFF. The CDR3 nucleotides read TGTGCCAGCAGCCCCGATCGGCTAGGGGCCGGGGAGCTGTTTTTT.

The rearrangement uses TRBV2 and TRBJ2-7, with D unresolved. This CDR3 comprises 14 residues. Trimming took off 2 bases at V and 4 bases at J, with 12 bases between the two ends. Per germline, CDR1 SNHLY and CDR2 FYNNEI. Here the CDR3 DNA reads TGTGCCAGCAGTGAAAGGCGTAGCACTTACGAGCAGTACTTC. Translated: CASSERRSTYEQYF.

The CDR3: CASSPEYEKLFF. Written as DNA, the CDR3 is TGTGCCAGCTCACCAGAGTACGAAAAACTGTTTTTT. The chain uses TRBV18 and TRBJ1-4; D remains unclear. In germline, CDR1 is KGHSH, CDR2 LQKENI. The CDR3 covers 12 residues. V was clipped by 2 bases and J by 8 bases, with 6 bases between them.

The J gene is TRBJ2-7, the V gene TRBV27; 7 nucleotides agree with TRBD2. Germline V gives CDR1 MNHEY, CDR2 SMNVEV (reference sequence). V shed 2 bases, J shed 0 bases, and the junction held 4 bases outside the gene matches. This CDR3 comprises 15 residues. This chain's CDR3 is CASSLAPGGSYEQYF. In DNA form, the CDR3 reads TGTGCCAGCAGTTTAGCCCCGGGAGGCTCCTACGAGCAGTACTTC.

The chain uses TRBV9 and TRBJ2-1; TRBD2 agrees at 11 bases. The V gene end was trimmed by 0 bases and the J gene end by 3 bases; junction bases not matched to a gene: 2. This CDR3 is 16 amino acids long. The germline CDR1 and CDR2 sequences are SGDLS and YYNGEE. DNA of the CDR3: TGTGCCAGCAGCGTAGCTAGCGGGAGGAACTACAATGAGCAGTTCTTC. The encoded protein is CASSVASGRNYNEQFF. The full variable domain, completed using reference TRBV9 and TRBJ2-1, is DSGVTQTPKHLITATGQRVTLRCSPRSGDLSVYWYQQSLDQGLQFLIQYYNGEERAKGNILERFSAQQFPDLHSELNLSSLELGDSALYFCASSVASGRNYNEQFFGPGTRLTVL.